This T cell receptor beta chain was sequenced for a study of blood T cell repertoires in COVID-19. Study as a whole: Samples came from the United States, Italy and Spain, spanning acute and convalescent COVID-19.

Some clones are missing from TCRdb's copy, which holds only in-frame ones; the method was immunoSEQ multiplex PCR. The repertoire consists of around 230,000 clones, with 75% to 90% occurring once and the leading ten covering under 30%. The origin of this receptor is a man in his forties or fifties with acute or convalescent COVID-19. The sequencing input was peripheral blood.

CDR3 loop: CASSPEGVGLEQYF. CDR3 in DNA: TGTGCCAGCTCACCAGAGGGGGTCGGGCTCGAGCAGTACTTC. The rearrangement links TRBV18 to TRBJ2-7; weak D call: TRBD1 (6 bases). Per the germline V gene, CDR1 is KGHSH and CDR2 is LQKENI. The V gene lost 2 bases and the J gene lost 6 bases, with 14 bases spanning the gap. The CDR3 length is 14 residues.